This T cell receptor (beta chain) comes out of a study of T-cell reconstitution after alpha-beta-depleted transplantation in children. During its preparation, the TCRbeta library received unique molecular identifiers. TCRdb itself ran the PCR reads through MiXCR, one entry per CDR3 protein. The sample carries fewer than 150,000 distinct CDR3 sequences, under 25% recorded once. This CDR3 contains 15 residues. In germline, CDR1 is DFQATT, CDR2 SNEGSKA (reference sequence). The V gene end was trimmed by 6 bases and the J gene end by 8 bases; junction bases not matched to a gene: 8. Study results and limitations: From surviving recipient T cells and thymic progenitors came the high day-60 TCRbeta diversity observed in some patients. Expanded graft clones numbering several hundred reportedly gave rise to alpha-beta T cells about two months after transplant.

The sample holds many counts of this clonotype. No antigen is known for it. The chain couples TRBV20-1 to TRBJ2-1; TRBD2 aligns across 15 bases. The sample in question was PBMCs, mostly from graft donor cells, obtained 180 days after TCRalphabeta/CD19-depleted stem cell transplant. The source is a male patient aged 2 to 10 who had a stem cell transplant for chronic granulomatous disease, so the T cells may come from the graft donor. CDR3 protein: CSAGLAGGRGDEQFF. The CDR3 region has the DNA TGCAGTGCCGGACTAGCGGGAGGGCGTGGCGATGAGCAGTTCTTC.